Below, 20 T cell receptor beta chains from the same sample are listed, as sequenced in a study of sequential checkpoint blockade in melanoma. Treatment specified: randomized to nivolumab then ipilimumab (arm A) or the reverse (arm B). The table came from immunoSEQ multiplex PCR; TCRdb's copy has only in-frame clones and leaves some out. The profile shows 17,000 or so clones, around two thirds of them singletons. The sequenced sample was CD8+ T cells sorted from blood (inferred from file names), obtained from a patient given nivolumab and ipilimumab in sequence. Receptor source: a human donor with melanoma.

CDR3 region: CASSQAPLAGGYNEQFF. In nucleotides, the CDR3 is TGCGCCAGCAGCCAAGCCCCCCTAGCGGGGGGGTACAATGAGCAGTTCTTC. The chain links TRBV4-1 to TRBJ2-1; 12 bases fit TRBD2. J gave up 4 bases and V 1 base, and 5 bases lay outside the gene matches. Germline CDR1 reads MGHRA; CDR2 reads YSYEKL. The CDR3 is 17 residues long.

The sample holds one count of this clone. This chain connects TRBV29-1 to TRBJ2-1; 10 nucleotides align to TRBD1. The V gene end was trimmed by 5 bases and the J gene end by 7 bases; junction bases not matched to a gene: 8. Germline CDR1 and CDR2: SQVTM and ANQGSEA. The CDR3 is made up of 14 amino acids. The chain's CDR3 is CSVRTGQGLNEQFF. As DNA, the CDR3 is TGCAGCGTTCGGACGGGACAGGGGTTGAATGAGCAGTTCTTC.

Sample share makes this clone medium-sized (0.01 to 0.1%). The genes are TRBV6-1 and TRBJ1-3; TRBD1 aligns across 9 bases. The germline V gene encodes CDR1 MNHNS and CDR2 SASEGT. CDR3 length equals 19 residues. With V trimmed by 2 bases and J by 0 bases, 11 bases remained unmatched. DNA of the CDR3: TGTGCCAGCAGTGAACCGACAGGGGGACAGCTCTTCTCTGGAAACACCATATATTTT. Its protein product is CASSEPTGGQLFSGNTIYF.

V usage is TRBV7-6 and J usage is TRBJ2-7; D remains unclear. The V gene's germline CDR1 is SGHVS and CDR2 FNYEAQ. The CDR3 covers 13 residues. Trimming removed 6 bases from V and 4 bases from J, with 13 bases in between. CDR3 residues: CASSLYFTYEQYF. Written as DNA, the CDR3 is TGTGCCAGCAGTCTCTACTTCACTTACGAGCAGTACTTC.

The chain combines TRBV28 with TRBJ2-1; TRBD1 matches 7 bases. This CDR3 comprises 17 residues. The germline V gene encodes CDR1 MDHEN and CDR2 SYDVKM. Trimming removed 4 bases from V and 2 bases from J; junction bases left unmatched: 11. The CDR3 spells CASSSPIGGLPYNEQFF. CDR3 DNA sequence: TGTGCCAGCAGTTCGCCGATAGGGGGCCTACCCTACAATGAGCAGTTCTTC.

V and J are TRBV19 and TRBJ2-3; D might be TRBD1 (5 bases). Trimming pared 3 bases from V and 1 base from J, leaving 8 bases between. This CDR3 spans 14 amino acids. CDR1 is LNHDA, CDR2 SQIVND, per germline (reference sequence). In DNA form, the CDR3 reads TGTGCCAGTAGTATGGGCAGGGGCACAGATACGCAGTATTTT. Residues: CASSMGRGTDTQYF.

This rearrangement joins TRBV28 to TRBJ2-7, with a weak D call TRBD1 (6 bases). CDR1 MDHEN and CDR2 SYDVKM come from the germline V gene. V lost 4 bases to trimming and J lost 1 base, with 20 bases between them. The CDR3 runs 17 residues. The CDR3 spells CASSSRTDSVHSYEQYF. For the CDR3, the DNA is TGTGCCAGCAGTTCACGGACAGACAGTGTACATTCCTACGAGCAGTACTTC.

The chain links TRBV27 to TRBJ1-1; D gene ambiguous. CDR1 is MNHEY, CDR2 SMNVEV, per germline (reference sequence). The CDR3 is 11 residues long. V was clipped by 6 bases and J by 7 bases, with 9 bases between them. CDR3 residues: CASSRNFEAFF. For the CDR3, the DNA is TGTGCCAGCAGCCGAAACTTTGAAGCTTTCTTT.

This chain uses TRBV7-9 with TRBJ2-7, with 12 bases that match TRBD2. Germline V CDR1 and CDR2: SEHNR, FQNEAQ (reference sequence). CDR3 length: 16 amino acids. V gave up 5 bases and J gave up 3 bases; unmatched junction bases: 8. The CDR3 protein is CASSTRGLAGNYEQYF. CDR3 DNA sequence: TGTGCCAGCAGCACCCGTGGACTAGCGGGAAACTACGAGCAGTACTTC.

The chain recombines TRBV9 with TRBJ2-7; 10 bases align to TRBD2. The CDR3 consists of 17 residues. Germline V CDR1 and CDR2: SGDLS, YYNGEE. The V segment lost 4 bases and the J segment 0 bases; nucleotides outside the gene matches: 10. CDR3 residues: CASSFGLAESSSYEQYF. CDR3 bases: TGTGCCAGCAGCTTTGGACTAGCGGAATCGAGCTCCTACGAGCAGTACTTC.

V is TRBV9 and J is TRBJ2-1; 9 bases map to TRBD1. After removal of 3 bases from V and 8 bases from J, the junction contained 6 bases not matched to a gene. Germline values: CDR1 SGDLS, CDR2 YYNGEE. This CDR3 has 14 amino acids. CDR3 DNA: TGTGCCAGCAGCGGGTGGGACAGGGCTGATGAGCAGTTCTTC. This encodes CASSGWDRADEQFF.

This clone was observed a few times. The CDR3 spells CASSQSGTGNTEAFF. CDR3 nucleotides: TGCGCCAGCAGCCAATCAGGGACTGGGAACACTGAAGCTTTCTTT. The chain joins TRBV4-1 to TRBJ1-1, with D perhaps matching TRBD1 (5 bases). With 2 bases removed from V and 1 base from J, the gap between germline ends came to 11 bases. Germline lookup yields CDR1 MGHRA and CDR2 YSYEKL. The CDR3 extends over 15 amino acids.

The chain couples TRBV6-1 to TRBJ2-7, with a possible D match to TRBD1 (6 bases). The CDR3 has 14 residues. Germline V gene lookup returns CDR1 MNHNS and CDR2 SASEGT. V shed 6 bases and J shed 0 bases, with 12 bases lying between them. CDR3 coding DNA: TGTGCCAGCAGCGGACCAGGGGACTCCTACGAGCAGTACTTC. Its translation is CASSGPGDSYEQYF.

To note about this clone: One end of the junction does not line up with germline, which may come from a read error. This chain links TRBV7-7 with TRBJ2-2; tentatively, D is TRBD1 (5 bases). Germline lookup yields CDR1 SSHAT and CDR2 FNYEAQ (reference sequence). The CDR3 consists of 15 residues. CDR3 sequence (DNA): TGTGCTAGCAGCTCCAACCGCAGGGTACGCGGGGAGCTGTTTTTT. It is translated as CASSSNRRVRGELFF.

This clone has just a few counts. V is TRBV6-6 and J is TRBJ2-1, with TRBD1 identical over 8 bases. Per the germline V gene, CDR1 is MNHNY and CDR2 is SVGAGI (reference sequence). The length of the CDR3 is 14 residues. The V segment lost 6 bases and the J segment 1 base; nucleotides outside the gene matches: 2. The CDR3 reads CASSRQGSYNEQFF. The CDR3 DNA sequence: TGTGCCAGCAGCCGACAGGGGTCCTACAATGAGCAGTTCTTC.

The chain combines TRBV9 with TRBJ2-4; 8 bases are shared with TRBD2. This CDR3 is 16 amino acids long. CDR1 and CDR2 from the germline V gene are SGDLS and YYNGEE. The V and J ends lost 7 bases and 0 bases, in that order; junction bases with no gene match: 9. For the CDR3, the DNA is TGTGCCAGCTCCCTGTCTAGCGGGTTAGCCAAAAACATTCAGTACTTC. The encoded protein is CASSLSSGLAKNIQYF.

V usage is TRBV11-2 and J usage is TRBJ1-1; D not resolved. CDR1 SGHAT and CDR2 FQNNGV come from the germline V gene. This CDR3 contains 14 residues. Trimming left V 1 base short and J 4 bases short, with 10 bases between. DNA for the CDR3: TGTGCCAGCAGCTTAGGAGGATTACGCACTGAAGCTTTCTTT. It yields the protein CASSLGGLRTEAFF. Combining the CDR3 with reference TRBV11-2 and TRBJ1-1 gives the whole variable domain EAGVAQSPRYKIIEKRQSVAFWCNPISGHATLYWYQQILGQGPKLLIQFQNNGVVDDSQLPKDRFSAERLKGVDSTLKIQPAKLEDSAVYLCASSLGGLRTEAFFGQGTRLTVV.

J is TRBJ1-5 and V is TRBV4-1; D may be TRBD1 (6 bases). The CDR3 sequence is 15 residues long. The germline V and J ends were trimmed by 1 base and 7 bases, with 14 bases remaining between them. Germline V gene data show CDR1 as MGHRA and CDR2 as YSYEKL. The CDR3 DNA sequence: TGCGCCAGCAGCCAAGGTTGGGGAGGGGGACAGCCCCAGCATTTT. This gives the protein CASSQGWGGGQPQHF.

This chain links TRBV19 with TRBJ2-7, with TRBD1 identical over 10 bases. Germline lookup yields CDR1 LNHDA and CDR2 SQIVND (reference sequence). The junction had 3 bases not matched to a gene; V was cut back by 3 bases and J by 4 bases. The CDR3 covers 14 residues. The CDR3 reads CASSMTGGAYEQYF. CDR3 DNA sequence: TGTGCCAGTAGTATGACAGGGGGCGCGTACGAGCAGTACTTC. The whole variable domain, filled in from reference TRBV19 and TRBJ2-7, reads DGGITQSPKYLFRKEGQNVTLSCEQNLNHDAMYWYRQDPGQGLRLIYYSQIVNDFQKGDIAEGYSVSREKKESFPLTVTSAQKNPTAFYLCASSMTGGAYEQYFGPGTRLTVT.

V usage is TRBV4-2 and J usage is TRBJ1-4; 9 bases fit TRBD1. The CDR3 is 17 residues long. V shed 0 bases, J shed 8 bases, and the junction held 10 bases outside the gene matches. CDR1 is LGHNA and CDR2 is YNFKEQ in the germline V gene. Written as DNA, the CDR3 is TGTGCCAGCAGCCAAGAGGGTTGGACAGGGGTTGAGGAAAAACTGTTTTTT. It codes for CASSQEGWTGVEEKLFF.